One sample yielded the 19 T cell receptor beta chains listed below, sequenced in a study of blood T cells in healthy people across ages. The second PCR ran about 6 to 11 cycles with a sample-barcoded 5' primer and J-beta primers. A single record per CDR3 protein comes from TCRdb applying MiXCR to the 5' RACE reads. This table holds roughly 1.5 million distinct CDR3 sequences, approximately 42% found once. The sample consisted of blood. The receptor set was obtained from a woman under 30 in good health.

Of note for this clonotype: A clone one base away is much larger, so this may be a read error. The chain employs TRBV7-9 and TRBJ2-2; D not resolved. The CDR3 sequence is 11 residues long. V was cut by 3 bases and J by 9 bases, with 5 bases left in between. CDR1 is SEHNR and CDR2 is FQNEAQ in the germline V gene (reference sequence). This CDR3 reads CASSFPRELFF. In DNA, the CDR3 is TGTGCCAGCAGCTTCCCCAGGGAGCTGTTTTTT.

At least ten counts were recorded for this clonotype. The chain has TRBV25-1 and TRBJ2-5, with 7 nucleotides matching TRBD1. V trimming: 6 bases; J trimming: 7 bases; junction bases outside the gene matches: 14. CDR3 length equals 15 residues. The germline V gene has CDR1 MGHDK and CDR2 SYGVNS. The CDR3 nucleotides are TGTGCCAGCAGCTTTCGACAGGGTTACTTAAGGACCCAGTACTTC. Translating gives CASSFRQGYLRTQYF.

In DNA, the CDR3 is TGTGCCACCAGCAGAGAAAGACAGGGGGGGACTCAGCCCCAGCATTTT. Its translation: CATSRERQGGTQPQHF. The gene calls are TRBV15 and TRBJ1-5, with TRBD1 matching 9 bases. The CDR3 is made up of 16 amino acids. The V and J ends lost 0 bases and 6 bases, in that order; junction bases with no gene match: 6. Germline CDR1 reads LNHNV; CDR2 reads YYDKDF (reference sequence).

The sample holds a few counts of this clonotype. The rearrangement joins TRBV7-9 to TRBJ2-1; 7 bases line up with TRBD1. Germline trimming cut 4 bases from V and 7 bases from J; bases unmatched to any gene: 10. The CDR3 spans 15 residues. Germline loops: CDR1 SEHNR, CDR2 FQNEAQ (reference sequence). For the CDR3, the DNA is TGTGCCAGCAGCTCTTCCGGGACAGATGGTAATGAGCAGTTCTTC. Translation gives CASSSSGTDGNEQFF.

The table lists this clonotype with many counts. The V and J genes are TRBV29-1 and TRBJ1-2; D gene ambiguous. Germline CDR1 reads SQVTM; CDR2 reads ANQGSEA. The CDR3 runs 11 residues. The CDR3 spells CTLTRIYGYTF. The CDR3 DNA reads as TGCACCCTGACCAGGATCTATGGCTACACCTTC.

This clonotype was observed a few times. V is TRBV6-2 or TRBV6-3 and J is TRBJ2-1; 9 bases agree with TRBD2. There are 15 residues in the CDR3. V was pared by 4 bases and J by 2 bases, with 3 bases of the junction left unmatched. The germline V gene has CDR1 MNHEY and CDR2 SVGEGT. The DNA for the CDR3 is TGTGCCAGCAGTTTCAGCGGGAGGACCTACAATGAGCAGTTCTTC. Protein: CASSFSGRTYNEQFF.

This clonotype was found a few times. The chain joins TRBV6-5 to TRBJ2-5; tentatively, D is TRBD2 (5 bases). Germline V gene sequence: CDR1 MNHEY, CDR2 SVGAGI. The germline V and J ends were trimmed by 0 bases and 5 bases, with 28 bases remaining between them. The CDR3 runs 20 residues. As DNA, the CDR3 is TGTGCCAGCAGTTACTCTCGGATTGCGGGCCCCTTAATTGTCGGGGAGACCCAGTACTTC. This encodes CASSYSRIAGPLIVGETQYF.

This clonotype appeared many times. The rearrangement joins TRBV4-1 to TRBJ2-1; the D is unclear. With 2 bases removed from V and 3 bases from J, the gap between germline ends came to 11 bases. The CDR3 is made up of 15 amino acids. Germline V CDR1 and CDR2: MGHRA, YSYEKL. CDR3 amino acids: CASSQRTANYNEQFF. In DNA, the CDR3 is TGCGCCAGCAGCCAACGGACGGCTAACTACAATGAGCAGTTCTTC.

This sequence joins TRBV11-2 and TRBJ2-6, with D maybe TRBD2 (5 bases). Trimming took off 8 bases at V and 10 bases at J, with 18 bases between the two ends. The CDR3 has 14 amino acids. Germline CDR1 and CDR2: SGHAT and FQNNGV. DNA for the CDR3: TGTGCCAGCTCGCCCGAATGGACGGGAAACGTCCTGACTTTC. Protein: CASSPEWTGNVLTF.

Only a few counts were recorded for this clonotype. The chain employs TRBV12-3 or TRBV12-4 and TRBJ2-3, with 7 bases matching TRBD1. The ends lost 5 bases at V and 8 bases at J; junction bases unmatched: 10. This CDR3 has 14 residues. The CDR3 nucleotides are TGTGCCAGCAGTACAAACAGGGGACCCCTTACGCAGTATTTT. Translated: CASSTNRGPLTQYF.

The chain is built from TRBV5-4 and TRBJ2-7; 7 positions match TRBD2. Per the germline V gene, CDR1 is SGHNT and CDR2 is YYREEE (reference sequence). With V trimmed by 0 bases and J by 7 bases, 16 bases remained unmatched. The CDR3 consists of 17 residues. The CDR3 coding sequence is TGTGCCAGCAGCTTGGGACCAGCGGGACCCTCCTACAATGAGCAGTACTTC. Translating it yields CASSLGPAGPSYNEQYF.

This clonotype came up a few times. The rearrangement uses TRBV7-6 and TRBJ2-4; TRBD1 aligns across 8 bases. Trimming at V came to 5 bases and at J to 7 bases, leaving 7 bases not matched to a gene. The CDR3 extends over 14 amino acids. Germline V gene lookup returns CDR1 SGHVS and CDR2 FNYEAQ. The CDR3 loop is CASSPGQGANIQYF. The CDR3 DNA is TGTGCCAGCAGCCCCGGACAGGGTGCGAACATTCAGTACTTC.

The CDR3 spells CASLTRLEAFF. CDR3 bases: TGTGCCAGCCTGACCCGTCTTGAAGCTTTCTTT. This chain joins TRBV28 and TRBJ1-1; unclear D gene. Deletions cut 8 bases from V and 7 bases from J, with 11 bases between. The CDR3 has 11 residues. The V gene's germline CDR1 is MDHEN and CDR2 SYDVKM. Full variable domain (remainder filled in from reference TRBV28 and TRBJ1-1): DVKVTQSSRYLVKRTGEKVFLECVQDMDHENMFWYRQDPGLGLRLIYFSYDVKMKEKGDIPEGYSVSREKKERFSLILESASTNQTSMYLCASLTRLEAFFGQGTRLTVV.

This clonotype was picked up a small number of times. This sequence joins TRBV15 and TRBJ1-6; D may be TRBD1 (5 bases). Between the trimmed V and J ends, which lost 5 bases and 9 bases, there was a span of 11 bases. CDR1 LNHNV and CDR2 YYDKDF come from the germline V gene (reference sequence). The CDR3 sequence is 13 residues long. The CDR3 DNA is TGTGCCACCAGCGTAGGGGTTGGTTCACCCCTCCACTTT. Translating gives CATSVGVGSPLHF.

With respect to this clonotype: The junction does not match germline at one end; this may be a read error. The CDR3 region is CSTSRGGTSNQPQHF. CDR3 nucleotide sequence: TGCAGTACTAGTCGGGGGGGGACTAGCAATCAGCCCCAGCATTTT. The V gene is TRBV20-1, the J gene TRBJ1-5; possibly TRBD1 for D (5 bases). From germline, CDR1 is DFQATT and CDR2 SNEGSKA (reference sequence). CDR3 length: 15 amino acids.

DNA of the CDR3: TGTGCCAGCACTTGGGACAGGGGGAACACTGAAGCTTTCTTT. Its protein is CASTWDRGNTEAFF. The chain links TRBV2 to TRBJ1-1, with TRBD1 identical over 10 bases. The CDR3 length is 14 residues. V lost 7 bases and J lost 1; bases outside the gene matches: 3. Germline loops: CDR1 SNHLY, CDR2 FYNNEI.

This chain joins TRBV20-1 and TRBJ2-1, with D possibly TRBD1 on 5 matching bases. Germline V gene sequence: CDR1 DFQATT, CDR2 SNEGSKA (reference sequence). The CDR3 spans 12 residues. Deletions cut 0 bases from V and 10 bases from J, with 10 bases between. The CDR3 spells CSAREGAYEQFF. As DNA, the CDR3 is TGCAGTGCTAGAGAAGGGGCCTACGAGCAGTTCTTC.

This CDR3 reads CATRTVDEQFF. The DNA of the CDR3 is TGTGCCACCAGGACTGTGGATGAGCAGTTCTTC. The chain combines TRBV24-1 with TRBJ2-1; no definite D call. The CDR3 extends over 11 amino acids. The germline V gene has CDR1 KGHDR and CDR2 SFDVKD. The germline V and J ends were trimmed by 7 bases and 8 bases, with 8 bases remaining between them.

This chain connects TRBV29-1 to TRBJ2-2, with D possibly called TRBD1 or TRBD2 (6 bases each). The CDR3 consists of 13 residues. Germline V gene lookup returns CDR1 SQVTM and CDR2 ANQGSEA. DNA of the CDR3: TGCAGTACCGGGGGCCAGAACACCGGGGAGCTGTTTTTT. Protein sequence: CSTGGQNTGELFF.